This T cell receptor beta chain was captured by sequencing in a study of T cells expressing NK-cell markers. TCRdb reprocessed the 5' RACE reads and keeps a single row for each CDR3 protein, giving no DNA. The table lists around 100,000 distinct CDR3 sequences, with 15% to 20% in the top ten. The CDR3 runs 14 residues. Germline CDR1 reads DFQATT; CDR2 reads SNEGSKA (reference sequence). This rearrangement joins TRBV20-1 to TRBJ2-2; TCRdb picks TRBD1, but there is no DNA to check that call. The source is a woman between 18 and 69 years old in good health. The sequenced sample consisted of blood T cells: a sorted CD56 or NKG2C T cell subset, CD4+ or CD8+ T cells, or bulk PBMC T cells (not recorded which). This CDR3 reads CSARGQGNTGELFF.